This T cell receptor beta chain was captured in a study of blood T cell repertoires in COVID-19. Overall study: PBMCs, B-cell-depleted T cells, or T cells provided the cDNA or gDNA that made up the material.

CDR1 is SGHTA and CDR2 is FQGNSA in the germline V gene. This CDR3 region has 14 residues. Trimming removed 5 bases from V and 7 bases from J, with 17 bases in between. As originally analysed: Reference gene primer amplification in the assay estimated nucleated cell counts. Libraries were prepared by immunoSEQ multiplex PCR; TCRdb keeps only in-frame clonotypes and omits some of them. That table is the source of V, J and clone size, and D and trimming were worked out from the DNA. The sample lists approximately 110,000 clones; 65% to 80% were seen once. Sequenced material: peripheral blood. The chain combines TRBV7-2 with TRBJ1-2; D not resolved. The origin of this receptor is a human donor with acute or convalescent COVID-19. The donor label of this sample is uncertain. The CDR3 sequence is CASSTRPADTGYTF. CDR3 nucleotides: TGTGCCAGCAGCACTAGACCGGCCGACACTGGCTACACCTTC.